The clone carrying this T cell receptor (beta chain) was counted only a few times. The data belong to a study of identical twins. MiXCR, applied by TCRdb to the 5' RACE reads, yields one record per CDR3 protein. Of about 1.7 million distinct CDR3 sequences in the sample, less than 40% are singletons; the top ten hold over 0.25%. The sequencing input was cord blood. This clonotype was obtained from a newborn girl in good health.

CDR3 nucleotides: TGTGCCAGCAGTATGGGACTAGGGTTACCCTACAATGAGCAGTTCTTC. Encoded protein: CASSMGLGLPYNEQFF. The rearrangement links TRBV28 to TRBJ2-1; TRBD2 agrees at 8 bases. Germline V gene lookup returns CDR1 MDHEN and CDR2 SYDVKM. Germline trimming cut 5 bases from V and 2 bases from J; bases unmatched to any gene: 8. This CDR3 spans 16 amino acids.